The sequence of this TCR beta chain was determined in a study of technical replicates of blood from a few donors. This CDR3 comprises 16 residues. V lost 0 bases and J lost 8; bases outside the gene matches: 5. Germline V gives CDR1 SGDLS, CDR2 YYNGEE. The protocol was immunoSEQ multiplex PCR, while the TCRdb copy is restricted to in-frame clones and leaves out a portion. The sample lists tens of thousands of clones, around 94% occurring once. Material for sequencing was T cells isolated from PBMCs. This receptor was identified in a human donor in good health. This sequence joins TRBV9 and TRBJ2-1, with 13 bases aligning to TRBD2. CDR3 in amino acids: CASSVETSGGIDEQFF. The DNA for the CDR3 is TGTGCCAGCAGCGTAGAGACTAGCGGGGGGATAGATGAGCAGTTCTTC.